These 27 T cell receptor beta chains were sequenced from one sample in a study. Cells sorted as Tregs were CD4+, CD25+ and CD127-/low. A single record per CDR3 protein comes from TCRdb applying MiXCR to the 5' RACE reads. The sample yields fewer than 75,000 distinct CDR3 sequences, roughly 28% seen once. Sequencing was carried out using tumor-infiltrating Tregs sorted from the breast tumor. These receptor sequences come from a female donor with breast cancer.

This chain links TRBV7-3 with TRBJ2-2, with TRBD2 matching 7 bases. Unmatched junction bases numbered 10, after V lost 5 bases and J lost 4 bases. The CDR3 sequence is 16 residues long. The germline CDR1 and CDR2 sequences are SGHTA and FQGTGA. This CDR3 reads CASSPKAGRGTGELFF. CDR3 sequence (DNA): TGTGCCAGCAGCCCAAAAGCGGGGCGCGGCACCGGGGAGCTGTTTTTT.

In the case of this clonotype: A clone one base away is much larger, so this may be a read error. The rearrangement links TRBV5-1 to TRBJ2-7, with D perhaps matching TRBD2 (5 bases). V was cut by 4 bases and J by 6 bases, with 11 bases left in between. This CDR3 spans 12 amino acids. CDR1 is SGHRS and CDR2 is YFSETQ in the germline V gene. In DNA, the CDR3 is TGCGCCAGCAGCGGCAGCGAGGGCGAGCAGTACTTC. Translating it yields CASSGSEGEQYF. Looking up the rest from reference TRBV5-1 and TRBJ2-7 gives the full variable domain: KAGVTQTPRYLIKTRGQQVTLSCSPISGHRSVSWYQQTPGQGLQFLFEYFSETQRNKGNFPGRFSGRQFSNSRSEMNVSTLELGDSALYLCASSGSEGEQYFGPGTRLTVT.

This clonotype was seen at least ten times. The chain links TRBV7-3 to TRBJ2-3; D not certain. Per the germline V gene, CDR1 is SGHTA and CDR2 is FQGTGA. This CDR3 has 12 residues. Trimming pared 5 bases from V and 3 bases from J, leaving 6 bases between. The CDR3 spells CASSLRTDTQYF. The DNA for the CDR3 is TGTGCCAGCAGCCTTAGGACAGATACGCAGTATTTT.

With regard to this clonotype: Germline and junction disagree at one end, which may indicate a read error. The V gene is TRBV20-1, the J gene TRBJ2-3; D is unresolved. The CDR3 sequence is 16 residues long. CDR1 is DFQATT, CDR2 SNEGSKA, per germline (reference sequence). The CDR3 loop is CSAGDPTASSTDTQYF. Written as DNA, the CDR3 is TGCAGTGCTGGAGACCCCACAGCATCTAGCACAGATACGCAGTATTTT.

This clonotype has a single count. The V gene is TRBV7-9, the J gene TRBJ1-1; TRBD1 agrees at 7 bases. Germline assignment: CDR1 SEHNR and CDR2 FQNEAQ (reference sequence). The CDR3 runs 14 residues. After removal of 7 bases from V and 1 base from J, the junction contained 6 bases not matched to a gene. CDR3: CASTEGAANTEAFF. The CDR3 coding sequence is TGTGCCAGCACCGAGGGGGCCGCGAACACTGAAGCTTTCTTT.

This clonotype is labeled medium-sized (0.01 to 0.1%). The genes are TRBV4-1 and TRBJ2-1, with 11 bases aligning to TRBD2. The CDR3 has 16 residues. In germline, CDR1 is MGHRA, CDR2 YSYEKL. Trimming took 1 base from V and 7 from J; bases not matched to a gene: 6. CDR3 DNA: TGCGCCAGCAGCCAAGGTAGCGGGGGGGCCCGGAATGAGCAGTTCTTC. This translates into CASSQGSGGARNEQFF.

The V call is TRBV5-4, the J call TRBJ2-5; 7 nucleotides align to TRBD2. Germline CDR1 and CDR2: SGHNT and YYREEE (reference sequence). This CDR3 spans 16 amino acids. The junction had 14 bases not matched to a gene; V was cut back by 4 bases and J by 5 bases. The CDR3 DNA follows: TGTGCCAGCAGCAGACCGGAACTAGCGAGAGTTGAGACCCAGTACTTC. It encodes CASSRPELARVETQYF. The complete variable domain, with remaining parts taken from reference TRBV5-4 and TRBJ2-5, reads ETGVTQSPTHLIKTRGQQVTLRCSSQSGHNTVSWYQQALGQGPQFIFQYYREEENGRGNFPPRFSGLQFPNYSSELNVNALELDDSALYLCASSRPELARVETQYFGPGTRLLVL.

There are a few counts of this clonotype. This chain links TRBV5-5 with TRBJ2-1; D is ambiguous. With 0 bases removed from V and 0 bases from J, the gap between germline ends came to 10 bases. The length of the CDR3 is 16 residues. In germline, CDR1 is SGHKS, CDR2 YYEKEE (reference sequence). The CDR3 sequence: CASSLEAYSSYNEQFF. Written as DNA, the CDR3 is TGTGCCAGCAGCTTGGAGGCGTATAGCTCCTACAATGAGCAGTTCTTC.

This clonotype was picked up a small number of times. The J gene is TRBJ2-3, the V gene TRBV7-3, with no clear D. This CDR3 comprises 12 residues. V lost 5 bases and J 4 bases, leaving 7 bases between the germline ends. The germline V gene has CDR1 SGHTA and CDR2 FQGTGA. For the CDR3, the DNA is TGTGCCAGCAGCCCAAAGGCAGATACGCAGTATTTT. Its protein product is CASSPKADTQYF.

The CDR3 sequence is CASRFRLTGSYEQYF. CDR3 sequence (DNA): TGTGCCAGTAGGTTCCGTTTAACAGGTTCCTACGAGCAGTACTTC. The chain has TRBV19 and TRBJ2-7, with a tentative D call TRBD1 (5 bases). This CDR3 has 15 amino acids. The germline V gene encodes CDR1 LNHDA and CDR2 SQIVND (reference sequence). V gave up 6 bases and J gave up 1 base, with 16 bases separating them.

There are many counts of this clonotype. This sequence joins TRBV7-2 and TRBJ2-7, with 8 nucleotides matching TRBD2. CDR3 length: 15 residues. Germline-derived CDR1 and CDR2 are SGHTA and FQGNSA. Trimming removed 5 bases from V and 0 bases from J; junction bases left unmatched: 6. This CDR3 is CASSPSREASYEQYF. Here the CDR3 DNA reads TGTGCCAGCAGCCCCTCGCGGGAGGCCTCCTACGAGCAGTACTTC.

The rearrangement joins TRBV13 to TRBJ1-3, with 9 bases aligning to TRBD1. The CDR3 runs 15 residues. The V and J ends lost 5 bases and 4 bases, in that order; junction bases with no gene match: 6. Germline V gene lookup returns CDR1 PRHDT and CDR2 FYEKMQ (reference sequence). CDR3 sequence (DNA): TGTGCCAGCAGCCCGGGGACAGGGTGGGGAAACACCATATATTTT. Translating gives CASSPGTGWGNTIYF. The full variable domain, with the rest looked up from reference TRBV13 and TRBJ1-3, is AAGVIQSPRHLIKEKRETATLKCYPIPRHDTVYWYQQGPGQDPQFLISFYEKMQSDKGSIPDRFSAQQFSDYHSELNMSSLELGDSALYFCASSPGTGWGNTIYFGEGSWLTVV.

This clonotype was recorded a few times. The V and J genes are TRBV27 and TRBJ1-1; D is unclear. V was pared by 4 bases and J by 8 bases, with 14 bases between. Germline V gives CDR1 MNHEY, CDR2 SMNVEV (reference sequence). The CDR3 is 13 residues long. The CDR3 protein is CASSYLYDKEAFF. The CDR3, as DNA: TGTGCCAGCAGTTACCTCTACGACAAAGAAGCTTTCTTT.

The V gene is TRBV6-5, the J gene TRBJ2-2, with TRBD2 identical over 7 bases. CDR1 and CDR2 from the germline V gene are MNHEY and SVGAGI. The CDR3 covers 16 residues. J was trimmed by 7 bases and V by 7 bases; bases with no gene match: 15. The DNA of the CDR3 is TGTGCCAGCACCCCCCACAACGTGGGGGGGGGCGGGGAGCTGTTTTTT. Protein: CASTPHNVGGGGELFF.

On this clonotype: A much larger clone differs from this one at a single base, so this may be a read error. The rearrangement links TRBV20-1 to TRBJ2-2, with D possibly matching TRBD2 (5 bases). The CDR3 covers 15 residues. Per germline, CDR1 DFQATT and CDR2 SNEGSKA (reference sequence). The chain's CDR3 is CSTRDLRAHTGELFF. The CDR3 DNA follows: TGCAGTACTAGAGATCTCAGAGCCCACACCGGGGAGCTGTTTTTT.

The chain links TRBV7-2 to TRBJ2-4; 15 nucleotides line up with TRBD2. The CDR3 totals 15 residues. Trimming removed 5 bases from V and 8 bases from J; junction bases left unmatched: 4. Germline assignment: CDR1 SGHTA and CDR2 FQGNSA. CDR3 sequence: CASSLGLAGGDIQYF. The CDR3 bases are TGTGCCAGCAGCCTGGGACTAGCGGGGGGAGACATTCAGTACTTC.

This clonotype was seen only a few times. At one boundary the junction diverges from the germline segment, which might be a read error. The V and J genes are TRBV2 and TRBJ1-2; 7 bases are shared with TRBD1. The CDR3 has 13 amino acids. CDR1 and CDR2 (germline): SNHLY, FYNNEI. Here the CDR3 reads CVSSIDRVGGYTF. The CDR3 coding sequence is TGTGTCAGCAGTATTGACAGGGTTGGTGGCTACACCTTC. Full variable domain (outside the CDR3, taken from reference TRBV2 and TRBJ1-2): EPEVTQTPSHQVTQMGQEVILRCVPISNHLYFYWYRQILGQKVEFLVSFYNNEISEKSEIFDDQFSVERPDGSNFTLKIRSTKLEDSAMYFCVSSIDRVGGYTFGSGTRLTVV.

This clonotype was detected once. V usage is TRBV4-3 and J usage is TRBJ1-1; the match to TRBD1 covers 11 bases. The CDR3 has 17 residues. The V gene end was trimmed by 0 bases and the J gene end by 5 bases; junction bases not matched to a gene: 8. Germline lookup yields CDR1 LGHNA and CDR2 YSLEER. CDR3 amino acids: CASSQEARGTGGTEAFF. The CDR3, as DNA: TGCGCCAGCAGCCAAGAAGCACGAGGGACAGGGGGTACTGAAGCTTTCTTT.

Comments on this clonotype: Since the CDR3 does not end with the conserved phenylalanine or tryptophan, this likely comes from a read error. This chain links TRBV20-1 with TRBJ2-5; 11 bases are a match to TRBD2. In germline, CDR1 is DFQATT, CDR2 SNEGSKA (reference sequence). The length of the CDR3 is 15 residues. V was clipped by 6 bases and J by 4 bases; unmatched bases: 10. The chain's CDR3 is CSAKNSGRAGETQYC. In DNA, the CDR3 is TGCAGTGCGAAGAATAGCGGGAGGGCAGGAGAGACCCAGTACTGC.

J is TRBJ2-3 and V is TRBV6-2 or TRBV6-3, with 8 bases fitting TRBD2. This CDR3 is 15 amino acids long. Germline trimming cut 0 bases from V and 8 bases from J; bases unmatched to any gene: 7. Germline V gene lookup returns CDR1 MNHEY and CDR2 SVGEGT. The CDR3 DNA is TGTGCCAGCAGTTACTCAAGCGGGACTAGGGGTACGCAGTATTTT. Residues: CASSYSSGTRGTQYF.

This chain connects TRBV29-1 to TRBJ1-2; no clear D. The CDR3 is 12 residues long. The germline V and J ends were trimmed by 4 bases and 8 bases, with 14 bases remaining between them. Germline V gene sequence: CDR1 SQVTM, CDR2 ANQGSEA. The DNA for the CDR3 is TGCAGCGTTGCATCACTCCGGGAGGGCTACACCTTC. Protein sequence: CSVASLREGYTF. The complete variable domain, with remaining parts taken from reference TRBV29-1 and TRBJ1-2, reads SAVISQKPSRDICQRGTSLTIQCQVDSQVTMMFWYRQQPGQSLTLIATANQGSEATYESGFVIDKFPISRPNLTFSTLTVSNMSPEDSSIYLCSVASLREGYTFGSGTRLTVV.

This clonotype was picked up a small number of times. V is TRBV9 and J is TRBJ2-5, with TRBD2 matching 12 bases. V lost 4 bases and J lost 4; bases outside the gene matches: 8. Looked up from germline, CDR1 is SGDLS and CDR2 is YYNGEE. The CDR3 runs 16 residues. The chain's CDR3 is CASSPLGGLAGETQYF. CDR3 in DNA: TGTGCCAGCAGCCCTCTGGGGGGACTAGCGGGAGAGACCCAGTACTTC.

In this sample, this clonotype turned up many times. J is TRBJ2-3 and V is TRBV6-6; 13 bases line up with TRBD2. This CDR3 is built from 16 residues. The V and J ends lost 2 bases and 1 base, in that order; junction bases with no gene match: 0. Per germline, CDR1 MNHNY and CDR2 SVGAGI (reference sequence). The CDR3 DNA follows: TGTGCCAGCAGTTACGGACTAGCGGGGGGCACAGATACGCAGTATTTT. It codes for CASSYGLAGGTDTQYF.

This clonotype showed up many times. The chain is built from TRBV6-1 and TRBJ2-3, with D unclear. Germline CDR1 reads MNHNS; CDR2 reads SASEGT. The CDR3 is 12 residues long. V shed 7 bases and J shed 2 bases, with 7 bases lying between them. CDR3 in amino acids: CASTPPTDTQYF. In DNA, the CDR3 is TGTGCCAGCACGCCCCCCACAGATACGCAGTATTTT.

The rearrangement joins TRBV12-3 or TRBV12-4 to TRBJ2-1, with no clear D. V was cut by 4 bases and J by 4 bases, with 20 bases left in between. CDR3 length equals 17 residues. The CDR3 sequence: CASSSMQQTANYNEQFF. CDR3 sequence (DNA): TGTGCCAGCAGTTCGATGCAGCAAACTGCGAATTACAATGAGCAGTTCTTC.

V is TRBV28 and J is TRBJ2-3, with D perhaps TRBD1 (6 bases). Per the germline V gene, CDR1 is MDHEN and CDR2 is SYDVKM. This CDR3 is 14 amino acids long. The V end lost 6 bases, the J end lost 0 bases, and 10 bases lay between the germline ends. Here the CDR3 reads CASRKGESTDTQYF. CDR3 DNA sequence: TGTGCCAGCAGGAAGGGGGAAAGCACAGATACGCAGTATTTT.

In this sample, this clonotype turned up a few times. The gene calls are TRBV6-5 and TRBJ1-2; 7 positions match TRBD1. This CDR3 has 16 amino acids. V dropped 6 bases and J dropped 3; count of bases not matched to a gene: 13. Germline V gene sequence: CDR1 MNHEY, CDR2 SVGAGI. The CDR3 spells CASSLTTGTIDYGYTF. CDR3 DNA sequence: TGTGCCAGCAGCCTCACGACAGGGACGATTGACTATGGCTACACCTTC.